This entry lists 7 T cell receptor beta chains sequenced from one sample in a study of human T cells and chemical hapten exposure. Total RNA was extracted from unfractionated whole blood. One entry per CDR3 protein, called by TCRdb with MiXCR from the 5' RACE reads. In the table there are roughly 120,000 distinct CDR3 sequences, roughly 19% of which are singletons. Receptor source: a human donor in good health.

There are a few counts of this clonotype. J is TRBJ2-2 and V is TRBV6-5; TRBD1 or TRBD2 may be the D gene (5 bases each). V was clipped by 7 bases and J by 3 bases, with 15 bases between them. The CDR3 runs 15 residues. Germline CDR1 reads MNHEY; CDR2 reads SVGAGI. In DNA form, the CDR3 reads TGTGCCAGCAAAGCGCCCGGGGCGTACACCGGGGAGCTGTTTTTT. This sequence encodes CASKAPGAYTGELFF.

This clonotype was seen more than once but under ten times. This chain connects TRBV28 to TRBJ1-5, with a weak D call TRBD1 (6 bases). CDR1 is MDHEN and CDR2 is SYDVKM in the germline V gene. The CDR3 is made up of 14 amino acids. V was trimmed by 7 bases and J by 9 bases, leaving 19 bases between them. This CDR3 reads CASKTGISVRPQHF. The CDR3 coding sequence is TGTGCCAGCAAAACAGGGATTAGTGTAAGGCCCCAGCATTTT.

This chain links TRBV27 with TRBJ2-7, with a weak D call TRBD2 (5 bases). The length of the CDR3 is 18 residues. The germline V and J ends were trimmed by 4 bases and 1 base, with 23 bases remaining between them. Germline CDR1 MNHEY, CDR2 SMNVEV (reference sequence). CDR3 residues: CASSSLGFRGGGSYEQYF. DNA of the CDR3: TGTGCCAGCAGTTCATTGGGGTTCCGAGGCGGCGGGTCCTACGAGCAGTACTTC.

This clonotype was picked up a small number of times. The V and J genes are TRBV19 and TRBJ2-2; D is possibly TRBD2 (5 bases). The CDR3 spans 12 residues. The ends were cut back, 5 bases at V and 8 bases at J, with 9 bases in the middle. Germline CDR1 reads LNHDA; CDR2 reads SQIVND (reference sequence). The CDR3 spells CASSEEVGELFF. CDR3 bases: TGTGCCAGTAGTGAGGAGGTTGGGGAGCTGTTTTTT.

This chain links TRBV6-5 with TRBJ2-6; 9 nucleotides line up with TRBD1. The V and J ends lost 6 bases and 2 bases, in that order; junction bases with no gene match: 11. This CDR3 comprises 18 residues. Germline V gives CDR1 MNHEY, CDR2 SVGAGI. CDR3 sequence reads: CASRPPWTGAPGANVLTF. CDR3 DNA: TGTGCCAGCAGGCCTCCTTGGACAGGGGCCCCTGGGGCCAACGTCCTGACTTTC.

This clonotype has more than one count but fewer than ten. V usage is TRBV5-1 and J usage is TRBJ2-7; TRBD1 aligns across 9 bases. This CDR3 spans 14 amino acids. Germline CDR1 SGHRS, CDR2 YFSETQ. V trimming: 1 base; J trimming: 3 bases; junction bases outside the gene matches: 2. CDR3 coding DNA: TGCGCCAGCAGCTTGCCGGGACAGGGCTACGAGCAGTACTTC. It encodes CASSLPGQGYEQYF.

In this sample, this clonotype turned up a few times. The V gene is TRBV6-5, the J gene TRBJ2-7, with TRBD1 identical over 9 bases. The CDR3 is 14 amino acids. Trimming cost V 5 bases and J 12 bases; bases outside gene matches: 14. The germline gives CDR1 MNHEY, CDR2 SVGAGI. CDR3 protein: CASSPGTGIPLRYF. The CDR3 DNA reads TGTGCCAGCAGTCCCGGGACAGGGATCCCCCTTCGGTACTTC.